These 29 T cell receptor beta chains originate from one sample sequenced in a study of EBV T-cell therapy then PD-1 blockade in nasopharyngeal carcinoma. Their target antigens are unknown. Indicated treatment: AdE1-LMPpoly-expanded autologous EBV-specific T-cell therapy followed by anti-PD-1 nivolumab. TCRdb keeps only in-frame clones here, not all; method: immunoSEQ multiplex PCR. The sample holds fewer than 20,000 clones, roughly 83% seen once. The input for sequencing was CD8+ T cells from blood, taken at day 0 from a patient whose treatment included autologous EBV-specific T cells and nivolumab. The receptors here all came from a man between 35 and 55 years old with nasopharyngeal carcinoma.

This clone was observed once. V usage is TRBV2 and J usage is TRBJ1-5, with TRBD1 identical over 9 bases. The CDR3 is 15 amino acids. Germline CDR1 SNHLY, CDR2 FYNNEI. V shed 5 bases and J 3 bases; nucleotides not matched to a gene: 5. CDR3 coding DNA: TGTGCCAGCAGTAACGGGACAGGGAACAATCAGCCCCAGCATTTT. The encoded protein is CASSNGTGNNQPQHF.

CDR3 DNA sequence: TGTGCCAGCAGTTTATCGATAAGTACAGGGCGTTGGTATGGCTACACCTTC. This translates into CASSLSISTGRWYGYTF. The chain joins TRBV27 to TRBJ1-2; TRBD1 is a possible D gene (6 bases). Germline CDR1 is MNHEY and CDR2 is SMNVEV (reference sequence). Trimming took off 0 bases at V and 5 bases at J, with 19 bases between the two ends. CDR3 length: 17 amino acids.

The chain joins TRBV11-3 to TRBJ1-6, with 7 positions matching TRBD1. The trim removed 0 bases at V and 7 bases at J, leaving 6 bases unmatched. The CDR3 covers 16 residues. CDR1 SGHNT and CDR2 YENEEA come from the germline V gene. CDR3 sequence reads: CASSLETGRRNSPLHF. The CDR3 DNA follows: TGTGCCAGCAGCTTAGAGACAGGGCGGCGCAATTCACCCCTCCACTTT.

The chain has TRBV29-1 and TRBJ2-7, with a possible D match to TRBD1 (6 bases). V was clipped by 3 bases and J by 2 bases, with 11 bases between them. CDR1 is SQVTM, CDR2 ANQGSEA, per germline. This CDR3 is 13 amino acids long. The chain's CDR3 is CSVENRETYEQYF. In DNA form, the CDR3 reads TGCAGCGTTGAGAACAGGGAAACCTACGAGCAGTACTTC.

The V call is TRBV18, the J call TRBJ1-2; TRBD1 agrees at 7 bases. Germline CDR1 is KGHSH and CDR2 is LQKENI. The V and J ends lost 4 bases and 8 bases, in that order; junction bases with no gene match: 10. This CDR3 has 14 amino acids. CDR3 amino acids: CASSLTDRSWGYTF. CDR3 nucleotides: TGTGCCAGCTCACTGACGGACAGGAGCTGGGGCTACACCTTC.

This chain joins TRBV6-4 and TRBJ2-3, with TRBD1 matching over 8 bases. Germline-derived CDR1 and CDR2 are MRHNA and SNTAGT. This CDR3 region has 15 residues. Trimming removed 6 bases from V and 3 bases from J; junction bases left unmatched: 8. CDR3 residues: CASSDTGGGTDTQYF. CDR3 in DNA: TGTGCCAGCAGCGACACAGGGGGTGGTACAGATACGCAGTATTTT.

This clone was seen once. The rearrangement joins TRBV5-1 to TRBJ2-2; a possible D gene is TRBD2 (5 bases). Trimming removed 1 base from V and 5 bases from J, with 12 bases in between. Looked up from germline, CDR1 is SGHRS and CDR2 is YFSETQ. The CDR3 runs 15 residues. The CDR3 spells CASSLRSRGTGELFF. The CDR3 DNA is TGCGCCAGCAGCTTGCGAAGCCGGGGAACCGGGGAGCTGTTTTTT.

In regard to this clone: Other DNA sequences within the sample encode an identical CDR3. V gene TRBV5-5 combines with J gene TRBJ2-7, with TRBD1 as a possible D gene (5 bases). This CDR3 has 15 amino acids. Germline V CDR1 and CDR2: SGHKS, YYEKEE (reference sequence). V lost 0 bases and J 0 bases, leaving 10 bases between the germline ends. This CDR3 is CASSLAGDSSYEQYF. Here the CDR3 DNA reads TGTGCCAGCAGCTTGGCCGGAGACAGCTCCTACGAGCAGTACTTC.

The rearrangement joins TRBV6-5 to TRBJ2-3; D remains ambiguous. Germline lookup yields CDR1 MNHEY and CDR2 SVGAGI. V dropped 6 bases and J dropped 4 bases, with 5 bases sitting between them. This CDR3 comprises 11 residues. CDR3 in amino acids: CASRGADTQYF. Here the CDR3 DNA reads TGTGCCAGCAGGGGCGCAGATACGCAGTATTTT.

The table lists this clone with a count of one. The chain is built from TRBV7-9 and TRBJ1-2; D is unresolved. The V gene's germline CDR1 is SEHNR and CDR2 FQNEAQ (reference sequence). Trimming took off 5 bases at V and 6 bases at J, with 19 bases between the two ends. This CDR3 spans 15 amino acids. The CDR3 nucleotides are TGTGCCAGCAGCCTGACCAGCCCCTACTGGGATGGCTACACCTTC. It codes for CASSLTSPYWDGYTF.

This rearrangement joins TRBV6-4 to TRBJ2-3; 7 bases are a match to TRBD2. The CDR3 spans 17 residues. Germline V lookup: CDR1 MRHNA, CDR2 SNTAGT. The J segment lost 2 bases and the V segment lost 2 bases, leaving 10 bases of the junction unmatched. This CDR3 reads CASSDAVGGGDTDTQYF. The DNA of the CDR3 is TGTGCCAGCAGTGACGCAGTTGGGGGGGGAGACACAGATACGCAGTATTTT.

This chain links TRBV11-1 with TRBJ2-7, with 15 bases that match TRBD2. The CDR3 has 16 residues. Germline CDR1 and CDR2: SGHAT and FQDESV (reference sequence). V trimming: 3 bases; J trimming: 7 bases; junction bases outside the gene matches: 7. The CDR3 is CASSFRTSGGVREQYF. The CDR3 coding sequence is TGTGCCAGCAGCTTTCGGACTAGCGGGGGGGTACGGGAGCAGTACTTC.

This CDR3 is CASSQEGGFTDTQYF. For the CDR3, the DNA is TGTGCCAGCAGCCAAGAGGGGGGCTTCACAGATACGCAGTATTTT. The J gene is TRBJ2-3, the V gene TRBV3-1 (or the pseudogene TRBV3-2), with D possibly being TRBD1 or TRBD2 (6 bases each). Germline-derived CDR1 and CDR2 are LGHDT and YNNKEL (reference sequence). The CDR3 length is 15 residues. Trimming pared 0 bases from V and 2 bases from J, leaving 9 bases between.

The CDR3 spells CASSFIDTQYF. The DNA for the CDR3 is TGTGCCAGCAGCTTTATAGATACGCAGTATTTT. The genes are TRBV7-9 and TRBJ2-3; D call uncertain. CDR3 length: 11 residues. Germline CDR1 reads SEHNR; CDR2 reads FQNEAQ (reference sequence). Trimming pared 3 bases from V and 5 bases from J, leaving 3 bases between.

DNA of the CDR3: TGTGCCAGCAGCCAAGCGGGGTCTAGCAATCAGCCCCAGCATTTT. It codes for CASSQAGSSNQPQHF. The V gene is TRBV4-2, the J gene TRBJ1-5; D uncertain. The V gene lost 1 base and the J gene lost 0 bases, with 7 bases spanning the gap. Per the germline V gene, CDR1 is LGHNA and CDR2 is YNFKEQ. The CDR3 spans 15 residues.

The V gene is TRBV6-4, the J gene TRBJ1-6, with D possibly being TRBD1 (5 bases). Trimming removed 4 bases at V and 7 bases at J, with 14 bases between. The CDR3 is 15 residues long. Germline CDR1 MRHNA, CDR2 SNTAGT. CDR3 coding DNA: TGTGCCAGCAGTGTGGAAACAGGCGGGAATTCACCCCTCCACTTT. Encoded protein: CASSVETGGNSPLHF.

The chain is built from TRBV27 and TRBJ2-1, with unresolved D. The CDR3 runs 13 residues. V lost 4 bases and J lost 7, with 11 bases in between. In germline, CDR1 is MNHEY, CDR2 SMNVEV (reference sequence). The CDR3: CASSSAHGNEQFF. CDR3 nucleotide sequence: TGTGCCAGCAGTTCGGCGCACGGGAATGAGCAGTTCTTC.

This chain joins TRBV3-1 (or the pseudogene TRBV3-2) and TRBJ2-1, with 10 bases identical to TRBD1. Germline CDR1 is LGHDT and CDR2 is YNNKEL (reference sequence). V trimming: 2 bases; J trimming: 5 bases; junction bases outside the gene matches: 6. This CDR3 comprises 16 residues. Here the CDR3 reads CASSQLGQGKNNEQFF. CDR3 coding DNA: TGTGCCAGCAGCCAACTGGGACAGGGGAAGAACAATGAGCAGTTCTTC.

V is TRBV5-1 and J is TRBJ2-5, with TRBD2 as a possible D gene (6 bases). This CDR3 spans 14 amino acids. V gave up 4 bases and J gave up 4 bases, with 14 bases separating them. CDR1 is SGHRS and CDR2 is YFSETQ in the germline V gene. This CDR3 is CASSPRRGPETQYF. Here the CDR3 DNA reads TGCGCCAGCAGCCCGCGGAGGGGCCCAGAGACCCAGTACTTC.

V is TRBV7-9 and J is TRBJ1-5; D is ambiguous. Germline lookup yields CDR1 SEHNR and CDR2 FQNEAQ (reference sequence). This CDR3 spans 14 amino acids. The germline V and J ends were trimmed by 1 base and 6 bases, with 10 bases remaining between them. The CDR3 coding sequence is TGTGCCAGCAGCTTAGGAGGGTTGGGTCAGCCCCAGCATTTT. Encoded protein: CASSLGGLGQPQHF. Variable domain in full (rest from reference TRBV7-9 and TRBJ1-5): DTGVSQNPRHKITKRGQNVTFRCDPISEHNRLYWYRQTLGQGPEFLTYFQNEAQLEKSRLLSDRFSAERPKGSFSTLEIQRTEQGDSAMYLCASSLGGLGQPQHFGDGTRLSIL.

For this clone: The same CDR3 arises from other DNA sequences in this sample as well. This chain connects TRBV27 to TRBJ1-1; D uncertain. Per germline, CDR1 MNHEY and CDR2 SMNVEV (reference sequence). The CDR3 sequence is 12 residues long. V was clipped by 9 bases and J by 2 bases, with 10 bases between them. The CDR3 spells CASKVGNTEAFF. The CDR3 region has the DNA TGTGCCAGTAAGGTGGGTAACACTGAAGCTTTCTTT.

About this clone itself: Relative to the germline gene, one junction end is altered; a read error may explain this. The same CDR3 arises from other DNA sequences in this sample as well. The V and J genes are TRBV9 and TRBJ1-2; 10 nucleotides line up with TRBD1. The germline gives CDR1 SGDLS, CDR2 YYNGEE. This CDR3 is 15 amino acids long. CDR3 amino acids: CASSVRDRGEWGYTF. CDR3 DNA: TGCGCCAGCAGCGTCAGGGACAGGGGAGAGTGGGGCTACACCTTC.

V and J are TRBV25-1 and TRBJ2-5; 10 nucleotides line up with TRBD1. The CDR3 has 15 residues. The germline V gene has CDR1 MGHDK and CDR2 SYGVNS. Losses at the gene ends were 2 bases for V and 2 bases for J; bases not matched to a gene: 2. The CDR3 nucleotides read TGTGCCAGCAGTGAAACGGGACAGGGGCAAGAGACCCAGTACTTC. This gives the protein CASSETGQGQETQYF.

This rearrangement joins TRBV3-1 (or the pseudogene TRBV3-2) to TRBJ2-5, with D perhaps matching TRBD2 (6 bases). Between the trimmed V and J ends, which lost 4 bases and 1 base, there was a span of 10 bases. Germline-derived CDR1 and CDR2 are LGHDT and YNNKEL (reference sequence). CDR3 length equals 14 residues. CDR3 nucleotides: TGTGCCAGCAGCCTGGGGGACTTCCAAGAGACCCAGTACTTC. It is translated as CASSLGDFQETQYF.

The chain employs TRBV10-3 and TRBJ1-2; tentative D call: TRBD1 (6 bases). The germline CDR1 and CDR2 sequences are ENHRY and SYGVKD. This CDR3 has 13 residues. The V and J ends lost 6 bases and 4 bases respectively, with 12 bases between them. CDR3 nucleotide sequence: TGTGCCATCAGACTGGACAGAAGCTATGGCTACACCTTC. Protein product: CAIRLDRSYGYTF.

This chain uses TRBV7-9 with TRBJ2-3, with no clear D. This CDR3 region has 17 residues. V lost 7 bases and J 1 base, leaving 21 bases between the germline ends. Per germline, CDR1 SEHNR and CDR2 FQNEAQ (reference sequence). The CDR3 loop is CASTPRSIRIGTDTQYF. CDR3 DNA: TGTGCCAGCACCCCCCGGAGTATACGGATTGGCACAGATACGCAGTATTTT.

The CDR3 DNA sequence: TGCGCCAGCAGCCAGGATCGTGGGGGAAGAAGCGGCTACACCTTC. Translation gives CASSQDRGGRSGYTF. The chain joins TRBV4-3 to TRBJ1-2, with D perhaps TRBD1 (5 bases). The germline gives CDR1 LGHNA, CDR2 YSLEER. The CDR3 runs to 15 residues. Trimming removed 3 bases at V and 8 bases at J, with 19 bases between.

This rearrangement joins TRBV13 to TRBJ1-2; 7 bases match TRBD1. The junction had 12 bases not matched to a gene; V was cut back by 2 bases and J by 6 bases. This CDR3 is 16 amino acids long. Germline values: CDR1 PRHDT, CDR2 FYEKMQ (reference sequence). CDR3 coding DNA: TGTGCCAGCAGCTTAAGGGTACAGGGGTGGAAGCATGGCTACACCTTC. This gives the protein CASSLRVQGWKHGYTF.

V usage is TRBV6-5 and J usage is TRBJ1-5; no clear D. The length of the CDR3 is 13 residues. V lost 2 bases and J 5 bases, leaving 7 bases between the germline ends. The germline CDR1 and CDR2 sequences are MNHEY and SVGAGI. For the CDR3, the DNA is TGTGCCAGCAGTTACGGCGAGTATCAGCCCCAGCATTTT. Its protein is CASSYGEYQPQHF.